This T cell receptor beta chain was sequenced in a study of cytomegalovirus exposure and HLA in healthy donors. Study-level points and caveats: Analyses of presence and absence presupposed an approximately uniform sequencing depth across donors.

This CDR3 comprises 16 residues. CDR1 SGHNT and CDR2 YYREEE come from the germline V gene (reference sequence). V shed 1 base and J 4 bases; nucleotides not matched to a gene: 6. PCR was performed using 60 Vbeta and 13 Jbeta primers. Assay used: immunoSEQ multiplex PCR; TCRdb lists only in-frame clones, some missing. The data show under 200,000 clones, about 13% seen once. A remark on this clone: Its antigen is undetermined. Additional DNA sequences in this sample encode the identical CDR3.

The V and J genes are TRBV5-4 and TRBJ2-2; TRBD2 matches 8 bases. Material: PBMCs. The source is a man between 50 and 59 years old in good health and CMV-seropositive. Here the CDR3 reads CASSLSAGGATGELFF. The CDR3 DNA reads as TGTGCCAGCAGCTTGTCGGCGGGGGGAGCCACCGGGGAGCTGTTTTTT.